Following are 12 T cell receptor beta chains from one sample sequenced in a study of blood T cell repertoires in COVID-19. Profiling relied on immunoSEQ multiplex PCR, and the TCRdb table lists in-frame clones only, not all of them. This table holds 95,000 or so clones, 81% found once. The sample was peripheral blood. These receptors were collected from a man older than 75 with COVID-19, enrolled during active disease.

V usage is TRBV6-5 and J usage is TRBJ2-1; TRBD2 matches at 12 bases. Germline CDR1 is MNHEY and CDR2 is SVGAGI. This CDR3 spans 15 amino acids. The junction had 7 bases not matched to a gene; V was cut back by 7 bases and J by 6 bases. This CDR3 reads CASMTSGSPGNEQFF. For the CDR3, the DNA is TGTGCCAGCATGACTAGCGGGAGTCCAGGCAATGAGCAGTTCTTC.

Points on this clone: An end of the junction differs from the germline gene, which may be a read error. The rearrangement uses TRBV5-5 and TRBJ1-3; 8 positions agree with TRBD1. This CDR3 spans 14 amino acids. Germline V CDR1 and CDR2: SGHKS, YYEKEE (reference sequence). DNA for the CDR3: TGTGCCAGCAGCTCGGACAGGGTTGGAGACACCATATATTTT. Its protein is CASSSDRVGDTIYF.

The chain combines TRBV4-2 with TRBJ1-2; 8 nucleotides align to TRBD1. The germline gives CDR1 LGHNA, CDR2 YNFKEQ. The J segment lost 3 bases and the V segment lost 3 bases, leaving 0 bases of the junction unmatched. The CDR3 has 13 amino acids. CDR3 sequence (DNA): TGTGCCAGCAGCCAGGACAGGGACTATGGCTACACCTTC. It specifies CASSQDRDYGYTF.

The chain carries TRBV2 and TRBJ2-3, with D maybe TRBD2 (6 bases). From germline, CDR1 is SNHLY and CDR2 FYNNEI. The CDR3 totals 16 residues. V was shortened by 7 bases and J by 2 bases, with 19 bases between the two germline ends. Here the CDR3 reads CASTYKVGDSTDTQYF. As DNA, the CDR3 is TGTGCCAGCACATATAAAGTAGGGGACTCCACAGATACGCAGTATTTT.

The chain couples TRBV5-5 to TRBJ1-2; TRBD1 might be the D (5 bases). The germline V gene has CDR1 SGHKS and CDR2 YYEKEE (reference sequence). The length of the CDR3 is 14 residues. The V gene lost 0 bases and the J gene lost 8 bases, with 14 bases spanning the gap. CDR3 sequence reads: CASSLERGKLGYTF. The CDR3 DNA reads TGTGCCAGCAGCTTGGAAAGGGGTAAACTGGGCTACACCTTC.

This clone was seen a single time. The chain couples TRBV28 to TRBJ2-7; 8 bases agree with TRBD1. CDR3 length: 13 residues. Looked up from germline, CDR1 is MDHEN and CDR2 is SYDVKM. The trim removed 6 bases at V and 3 bases at J, leaving 4 bases unmatched. This CDR3 is CASRRGQGYEQYF. In nucleotides, the CDR3 is TGTGCCAGCAGACGCGGACAGGGCTACGAGCAGTACTTC.

The chain has TRBV12-3 or TRBV12-4 and TRBJ2-5, with a tentative D call TRBD1 (6 bases). This CDR3 contains 13 residues. The V end lost 5 bases, the J end lost 1 base, and 8 bases lay between the germline ends. This chain's CDR3 is CASSRDTQETQYF. Written as DNA, the CDR3 is TGTGCCAGCAGTCGGGACACCCAAGAGACCCAGTACTTC.

The chain couples TRBV19 to TRBJ1-6; D remains unclear. The germline gives CDR1 LNHDA, CDR2 SQIVND (reference sequence). The CDR3 length is 16 residues. V was trimmed by 1 base and J by 0 bases, leaving 7 bases between them. As DNA, the CDR3 is TGTGCCAGTAGTATAGCCCTGAGCTCCTATAATTCACCCCTCCACTTT. Amino acids: CASSIALSSYNSPLHF.

The V and J genes are TRBV27 and TRBJ1-2; TRBD1 might be the D (6 bases). Trimming stripped 2 bases from V and 2 bases from J, with 12 bases between. Per germline, CDR1 MNHEY and CDR2 SMNVEV (reference sequence). This CDR3 contains 15 residues. CDR3: CASSLGQDRNYGYTF. CDR3 DNA: TGTGCCAGCAGTTTAGGGCAGGACAGAAACTATGGCTACACCTTC.

There are a few counts of this clone. J is TRBJ2-7 and V is TRBV5-1; TRBD1 matches at 10 bases. CDR3 length: 17 residues. Germline V gives CDR1 SGHRS, CDR2 YFSETQ. Germline trimming cut 3 bases from V and 1 base from J; bases unmatched to any gene: 10. The CDR3 DNA reads as TGCGCCAGCAGCTCCCTACGGACAGGGGGGAGGTCCTACGAGCAGTACTTC. Translated: CASSSLRTGGRSYEQYF. Full variable domain (outside the CDR3, taken from reference TRBV5-1 and TRBJ2-7): KAGVTQTPRYLIKTRGQQVTLSCSPISGHRSVSWYQQTPGQGLQFLFEYFSETQRNKGNFPGRFSGRQFSNSRSEMNVSTLELGDSALYLCASSSLRTGGRSYEQYFGPGTRLTVT.

V is TRBV5-1 and J is TRBJ2-5, with 8 bases fitting TRBD1. V lost 4 bases, J lost 5 bases, and 10 bases stayed unmatched. CDR3 size: 15 residues. Per germline, CDR1 SGHRS and CDR2 YFSETQ. CDR3 in amino acids: CASSTDRGVSETQYF. The CDR3 DNA sequence: TGCGCCAGCAGCACCGACAGGGGTGTGTCTGAGACCCAGTACTTC.

This clone was recorded once. The rearrangement links TRBV27 to TRBJ1-6; maybe TRBD1 (6 bases). Trimming pared 5 bases from V and 8 bases from J, leaving 16 bases between. The CDR3 is 15 amino acids. CDR1 is MNHEY and CDR2 is SMNVEV in the germline V gene (reference sequence). The CDR3 reads CASSPQWGGHSPLHF. CDR3 nucleotide sequence: TGTGCCAGCAGTCCCCAGTGGGGGGGCCATTCACCCCTCCACTTT.